These 21 T cell receptor beta chains originate from one sample sequenced in a study of T cell repertoires in cytomegalovirus infection (dated by TCRdb to the late 2010s). The run used an Illumina HiSeq 1500. The public reads were reprocessed in TCRdb via fastp at Q25 and MiXCR, keeping in-frame beta chains. A single entry per CDR3 protein holds the most common genes and DNA from its merged rows. The sample includes fewer than 700,000 distinct CDR3 sequences, with roughly 24% observed a single time. 8% of the sample lies in the top ten. Sequenced: CD8+ T cells from PBMCs. The source is a human donor in good health (CMV status not recorded). Some clones in this sample may be carry-over from other donors' samples.

The rearrangement uses TRBV29-1 and TRBJ2-1; TRBD1 or TRBD2 may be the D gene (6 bases each). The CDR3 is 13 amino acids. CDR1 SQVTM and CDR2 ANQGSEA come from the germline V gene. The V and J ends lost 4 bases and 1 base respectively, with 8 bases between them. The DNA for the CDR3 is TGCAGCGTTGGGAGGGGGTCCTACAATGAGCAGTTCTTC. Amino acids: CSVGRGSYNEQFF.

A word on this clonotype: Because the CDR3 is missing its conserved closing phenylalanine or tryptophan, this is likely a read error. This rearrangement joins TRBV7-4 to TRBJ2-1; possibly TRBD2 for D (6 bases). From germline, CDR1 is SGHVT and CDR2 SQSDAQ. The CDR3 totals 17 residues. The V end was cut by 5 bases, the J end by 0 bases, with 17 bases between. DNA for the CDR3: TGTGCCAGCAGCAGGCTCCCAGCGGGCCTCTCCTACAATGAGCAGTTCATC. It encodes CASSRLPAGLSYNEQFI.

This clonotype came up once. The V call is TRBV15, the J call TRBJ1-2, with 8 bases aligning to TRBD1. CDR3 length: 16 amino acids. V was pared by 7 bases and J by 5 bases, with 15 bases of the junction left unmatched. In germline, CDR1 is LNHNV, CDR2 YYDKDF (reference sequence). CDR3 sequence reads: CATINDRGGSLYGYTF. In nucleotides, the CDR3 is TGTGCCACCATCAACGACAGGGGAGGTTCGCTTTATGGCTACACCTTC.

This clonotype has more than one count but fewer than ten. The chain recombines TRBV6-1 with TRBJ2-3, with D maybe TRBD2 (6 bases). V was pared by 6 bases and J by 4 bases, with 20 bases between. Per the germline V gene, CDR1 is MNHNS and CDR2 is SASEGT. CDR3 size: 16 residues. CDR3 in amino acids: CASRGRNSRVADTQYF. DNA for the CDR3: TGTGCCAGCAGGGGGAGGAATAGCAGGGTGGCAGATACGCAGTATTTT.

In its sample, this clonotype was seen many times. The chain has TRBV7-9 and TRBJ1-2; maybe TRBD1 (6 bases). The germline V and J ends were trimmed by 7 bases and 2 bases, with 14 bases remaining between them. The CDR3 covers 14 residues. Germline loops: CDR1 SEHNR, CDR2 FQNEAQ (reference sequence). In nucleotides, the CDR3 is TGTGCCAGCATCCTGGACAGCGAGAACTATGGCTACACCTTC. Its protein is CASILDSENYGYTF.

The chain combines TRBV28 with TRBJ2-3; TRBD1 matches 8 bases. V shed 8 bases and J 2 bases; nucleotides not matched to a gene: 6. CDR1 and CDR2 (germline): MDHEN, SYDVKM. This CDR3 comprises 14 residues. Written as DNA, the CDR3 is TGTGCCAGCTCGGGGACAGGACTCACAGATACGCAGTATTTT. This encodes CASSGTGLTDTQYF. The full variable domain, in which reference TRBV28 and TRBJ2-3 provide the parts outside the CDR3, is DVKVTQSSRYLVKRTGEKVFLECVQDMDHENMFWYRQDPGLGLRLIYFSYDVKMKEKGDIPEGYSVSREKKERFSLILESASTNQTSMYLCASSGTGLTDTQYFGPGTRLTVL.

This rearrangement joins TRBV2 to TRBJ1-2; D unresolved. Germline CDR1 reads SNHLY; CDR2 reads FYNNEI. The V and J ends lost 8 bases and 12 bases respectively, with 10 bases between them. The CDR3 totals 9 residues. The CDR3 nucleotides are TGTGCCAGCGGAGCGAGGGACACCTTC. Its translation: CASGARDTF.

This clonotype was counted at least ten times. This chain joins TRBV12-3 or TRBV12-4 and TRBJ2-5; D ambiguous. The length of the CDR3 is 14 residues. Trimming stripped 1 base from V and 0 bases from J, with 6 bases between. CDR3 in DNA: TGTGCCAGCAGTTTAGGCGTTTACCAAGAGACCCAGTACTTC. The encoded protein is CASSLGVYQETQYF.

The chain recombines TRBV20-1 with TRBJ2-7, with D possibly TRBD2 on 6 matching bases. V lost 0 bases and J 3 bases, leaving 12 bases between the germline ends. This CDR3 is built from 14 residues. Germline V gene data show CDR1 as DFQATT and CDR2 as SNEGSKA (reference sequence). The CDR3 DNA reads as TGCAGTGCTAGAGATAGTAGGGGAGGCTACGAGCAGTACTTC. Translation: CSARDSRGGYEQYF.

This clonotype was detected a few times. The chain's CDR3 is CASSLAQGERAFF. CDR3 sequence (DNA): TGTGCCAGCAGTTTAGCCCAGGGCGAGAGAGCTTTCTTT. The chain recombines TRBV12-3 or TRBV12-4 with TRBJ1-1; D may be TRBD1 (5 bases). Between the trimmed V and J ends, which lost 0 bases and 10 bases, there was a span of 12 bases. The CDR3 extends over 13 amino acids.

The rearrangement links TRBV15 to TRBJ2-7; TRBD2 agrees at 11 bases. J was trimmed by 2 bases and V by 1 base; bases with no gene match: 4. Germline CDR1 and CDR2: LNHNV and YYDKDF (reference sequence). The CDR3 runs 16 residues. The CDR3: CATSRVLAGATYEQYF. DNA of the CDR3: TGTGCCACCAGCAGAGTACTAGCGGGGGCGACCTACGAGCAGTACTTC.

The chain employs TRBV11-2 and TRBJ1-6; tentatively, D is TRBD1 (6 bases). V gave up 5 bases and J gave up 10 bases, with 18 bases separating them. The CDR3 runs 15 residues. Germline V gene data show CDR1 as SGHAT and CDR2 as FQNNGV. Here the CDR3 reads CASSHTIRQDSPLHF. The CDR3 bases are TGTGCCAGCAGCCATACCATTCGACAGGACTCACCCCTCCACTTT. Full variable domain (remainder filled in from reference TRBV11-2 and TRBJ1-6): EAGVAQSPRYKIIEKRQSVAFWCNPISGHATLYWYQQILGQGPKLLIQFQNNGVVDDSQLPKDRFSAERLKGVDSTLKIQPAKLEDSAVYLCASSHTIRQDSPLHFGNGTRLTVT.

In the case of this clonotype: Germline and junction disagree at one end, which may indicate a read error. The V and J genes are TRBV6-8 and TRBJ2-1; 8 bases agree with TRBD1. Germline V CDR1 and CDR2: MNHGY, SAAAGT. The CDR3 has 13 amino acids. The CDR3 DNA reads as TGTGCCTGCAGTCTAGGGACAGGTGATGAGCAGTTCTTC. Its translation is CACSLGTGDEQFF.

The sample holds a few counts of this clonotype. The chain carries TRBV6-5 and TRBJ1-1; D is undetermined. The CDR3 spans 16 residues. V lost 0 bases and J 0 bases, leaving 11 bases between the germline ends. Germline values: CDR1 MNHEY, CDR2 SVGAGI. For the CDR3, the DNA is TGTGCCAGCAGTTACTCGGCGGGCGACATGAACACTGAAGCTTTCTTT. It specifies CASSYSAGDMNTEAFF.

The rearrangement links TRBV4-2 to TRBJ2-2; D is possibly TRBD1 or TRBD2 (5 bases each). The CDR3 is 15 amino acids. The germline V gene encodes CDR1 LGHNA and CDR2 YNFKEQ. Trimming pared 5 bases from V and 3 bases from J, leaving 13 bases between. The CDR3 region has the DNA TGTGCCAGCAGCACCGGGACCTTCGACACCGGGGAGCTGTTTTTT. It is translated as CASSTGTFDTGELFF.

Points on this clonotype: This may be a read error: a much more frequent sequence differs by one nucleotide. The chain has TRBV6-1 and TRBJ2-5; 7 positions agree with TRBD1. The CDR3 has 15 residues. The V gene end was trimmed by 3 bases and the J gene end by 1 base; junction bases not matched to a gene: 5. Germline CDR1 MNHNS, CDR2 SASEGT. The CDR3 region is CASSDGTVGQETQYF. The DNA for the CDR3 is TGTGCCAGCAGTGACGGGACAGTGGGCCAAGAGACCCAGTACTTC.

This clonotype showed up just a few times. The V and J genes are TRBV9 and TRBJ2-2; 9 bases align to TRBD2. Trimming took 0 bases from V and 9 from J; bases not matched to a gene: 12. This CDR3 is built from 17 residues. Germline V gene sequence: CDR1 SGDLS, CDR2 YYNGEE. DNA for the CDR3: TGTGCCAGCAGCGTAGAGAGGGGGGCTAGCGGGGCCCGGGAGCTGTTTTTT. Translating it yields CASSVERGASGARELFF.

This clonotype was counted a few times. The chain recombines TRBV6-2 or TRBV6-3 with TRBJ2-5, with 9 bases lining up with TRBD2. The CDR3 is made up of 16 amino acids. Germline trimming cut 6 bases from V and 2 bases from J; bases unmatched to any gene: 10. Germline V lookup: CDR1 MNHEY, CDR2 SVGEGT. CDR3 sequence reads: CASSPGLALSQETQYF. DNA of the CDR3: TGTGCCAGCAGCCCGGGACTAGCATTGTCACAAGAGACCCAGTACTTC.

This clonotype was picked up a small number of times. The chain's CDR3 is CAKGGRDQPQHF. The CDR3 region has the DNA TGTGCCAAAGGAGGTCGGGATCAGCCCCAGCATTTT. V usage is TRBV27 and J usage is TRBJ1-5; D is ambiguous. Looked up from germline, CDR1 is MNHEY and CDR2 is SMNVEV (reference sequence). The CDR3 covers 12 residues. Trimming cost V 10 bases and J 5 bases, with 12 bases left between them.

The V gene is TRBV19, the J gene TRBJ2-1; TRBD2 aligns across 9 bases. Germline V gene sequence: CDR1 LNHDA, CDR2 SQIVND (reference sequence). This CDR3 spans 15 amino acids. V shed 2 bases and J 5 bases; nucleotides not matched to a gene: 4. Here the CDR3 reads CASSIRLAGHNEQFF. DNA of the CDR3: TGTGCCAGTAGTATACGTCTAGCGGGACACAATGAGCAGTTCTTC. Filled out from reference TRBV19 and TRBJ2-1, the complete variable domain reads DGGITQSPKYLFRKEGQNVTLSCEQNLNHDAMYWYRQDPGQGLRLIYYSQIVNDFQKGDIAEGYSVSREKKESFPLTVTSAQKNPTAFYLCASSIRLAGHNEQFFGPGTRLTVL.

This clonotype was detected ten times or more. V is TRBV7-3 and J is TRBJ1-1; D possibly corresponds to TRBD1 (6 bases). The CDR3 is 13 residues long. The germline gives CDR1 SGHTA, CDR2 FQGTGA. V gave up 3 bases and J gave up 7 bases, with 12 bases separating them. The CDR3 reads CASSLTGGGEAFF. The CDR3 DNA is TGTGCCAGCAGCTTGACAGGTGGGGGTGAAGCTTTCTTT.